At least ten counts were recorded for the clone carrying this TCR beta chain. Its antigen is currently unknown. The source of the sample is a study of metastatic and nonmetastatic thyroid tumors. Background on the study: Both malignant and benign thyroid patients supplied peripheral blood and tumor or nodule tissue samples, across which the repertoires of these patients were then compared. Study results and caveats: Reported TCR beta diversity, measured in blood and tumor, was significantly higher for malignant thyroid tumors than for benign nodules.

Each patient came to thyroid surgery without any prior treatment (of any kind). Authors' methods: Clinicopathological groups differed in CDR3, with these differences serving to build a distant-metastasis classifier for papillary thyroid cancer. TCRdb re-called clones via MiXCR from the PCR reads. Here the V and J calls rest on TCRdb's processing, not on the authors' analysis. Among about 20,000 clones listed, roughly 15% were seen once. The CDR3 is 16 amino acids. Germline values: CDR1 SGHTS, CDR2 YDEGEE. V lost 3 bases, J lost 4 bases, and 7 bases stayed unmatched. The TCR originated in a female donor with papillary thyroid cancer or a benign thyroid nodule (not recorded which). Some clones in this sample may be carry-over from other donors' samples. The chain couples TRBV5-8 to TRBJ2-5; 12 bases agree with TRBD1. The sequenced sample was blood. CDR3 sequence reads: CASSSGTGGYSETQYF. The CDR3 nucleotides are TGTGCCAGCAGCTCCGGGACAGGGGGCTATTCAGAGACCCAGTACTTC.